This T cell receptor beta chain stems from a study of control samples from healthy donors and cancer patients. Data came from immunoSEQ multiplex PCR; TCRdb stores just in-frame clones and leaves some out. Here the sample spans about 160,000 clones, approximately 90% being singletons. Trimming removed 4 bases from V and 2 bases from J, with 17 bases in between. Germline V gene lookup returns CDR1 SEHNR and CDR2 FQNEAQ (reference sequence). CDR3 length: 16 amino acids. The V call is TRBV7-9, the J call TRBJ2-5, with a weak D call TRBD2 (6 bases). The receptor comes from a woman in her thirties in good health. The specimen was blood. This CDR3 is CASSSTSRDSQETQYF. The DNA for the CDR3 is TGTGCCAGCAGCTCCACGTCTCGGGACTCTCAAGAGACCCAGTACTTC.